This T cell receptor beta chain was sequenced during a study of CD8 T cells in ankylosing spondylitis. The CDR3 covers 14 residues. V was pared by 0 bases and J by 2 bases, with 10 bases between. Germline V gene data show CDR1 as DFQATT and CDR2 as SNEGSKA (reference sequence). Notes on the study in general: Clones linked with disease were CD8+ and fairly uncommon in the peripheral blood. There was a TCR beta motif, made of 7 to 9 highly homologous variants, that appeared characteristic of ankylosing spondylitis blood. Disease-linked clones were reportedly significantly enriched in matched ankylosing spondylitis synovial fluid. Earlier work had already found some motif variants in reactive arthritis synovial fluid and blood.

In its sample, this clonotype was seen many times. Its antigen is as yet unknown. One entry per CDR3 protein, called by TCRdb with MiXCR from the 5' RACE reads. The sample has 500,000 or so distinct CDR3 sequences; 5.3% are singletons. This clonotype was sampled from a male donor with ankylosing spondylitis. The genes are TRBV20-1 and TRBJ1-1; D gene uncertain. Sequencing input: blood, either unsorted or a sorted T cell fraction (not recorded which). The DNA for the CDR3 is TGCAGTGCTAGAGATCTGCTAATTAACACTGAAGCTTTCTTT. It translates to CSARDLLINTEAFF.